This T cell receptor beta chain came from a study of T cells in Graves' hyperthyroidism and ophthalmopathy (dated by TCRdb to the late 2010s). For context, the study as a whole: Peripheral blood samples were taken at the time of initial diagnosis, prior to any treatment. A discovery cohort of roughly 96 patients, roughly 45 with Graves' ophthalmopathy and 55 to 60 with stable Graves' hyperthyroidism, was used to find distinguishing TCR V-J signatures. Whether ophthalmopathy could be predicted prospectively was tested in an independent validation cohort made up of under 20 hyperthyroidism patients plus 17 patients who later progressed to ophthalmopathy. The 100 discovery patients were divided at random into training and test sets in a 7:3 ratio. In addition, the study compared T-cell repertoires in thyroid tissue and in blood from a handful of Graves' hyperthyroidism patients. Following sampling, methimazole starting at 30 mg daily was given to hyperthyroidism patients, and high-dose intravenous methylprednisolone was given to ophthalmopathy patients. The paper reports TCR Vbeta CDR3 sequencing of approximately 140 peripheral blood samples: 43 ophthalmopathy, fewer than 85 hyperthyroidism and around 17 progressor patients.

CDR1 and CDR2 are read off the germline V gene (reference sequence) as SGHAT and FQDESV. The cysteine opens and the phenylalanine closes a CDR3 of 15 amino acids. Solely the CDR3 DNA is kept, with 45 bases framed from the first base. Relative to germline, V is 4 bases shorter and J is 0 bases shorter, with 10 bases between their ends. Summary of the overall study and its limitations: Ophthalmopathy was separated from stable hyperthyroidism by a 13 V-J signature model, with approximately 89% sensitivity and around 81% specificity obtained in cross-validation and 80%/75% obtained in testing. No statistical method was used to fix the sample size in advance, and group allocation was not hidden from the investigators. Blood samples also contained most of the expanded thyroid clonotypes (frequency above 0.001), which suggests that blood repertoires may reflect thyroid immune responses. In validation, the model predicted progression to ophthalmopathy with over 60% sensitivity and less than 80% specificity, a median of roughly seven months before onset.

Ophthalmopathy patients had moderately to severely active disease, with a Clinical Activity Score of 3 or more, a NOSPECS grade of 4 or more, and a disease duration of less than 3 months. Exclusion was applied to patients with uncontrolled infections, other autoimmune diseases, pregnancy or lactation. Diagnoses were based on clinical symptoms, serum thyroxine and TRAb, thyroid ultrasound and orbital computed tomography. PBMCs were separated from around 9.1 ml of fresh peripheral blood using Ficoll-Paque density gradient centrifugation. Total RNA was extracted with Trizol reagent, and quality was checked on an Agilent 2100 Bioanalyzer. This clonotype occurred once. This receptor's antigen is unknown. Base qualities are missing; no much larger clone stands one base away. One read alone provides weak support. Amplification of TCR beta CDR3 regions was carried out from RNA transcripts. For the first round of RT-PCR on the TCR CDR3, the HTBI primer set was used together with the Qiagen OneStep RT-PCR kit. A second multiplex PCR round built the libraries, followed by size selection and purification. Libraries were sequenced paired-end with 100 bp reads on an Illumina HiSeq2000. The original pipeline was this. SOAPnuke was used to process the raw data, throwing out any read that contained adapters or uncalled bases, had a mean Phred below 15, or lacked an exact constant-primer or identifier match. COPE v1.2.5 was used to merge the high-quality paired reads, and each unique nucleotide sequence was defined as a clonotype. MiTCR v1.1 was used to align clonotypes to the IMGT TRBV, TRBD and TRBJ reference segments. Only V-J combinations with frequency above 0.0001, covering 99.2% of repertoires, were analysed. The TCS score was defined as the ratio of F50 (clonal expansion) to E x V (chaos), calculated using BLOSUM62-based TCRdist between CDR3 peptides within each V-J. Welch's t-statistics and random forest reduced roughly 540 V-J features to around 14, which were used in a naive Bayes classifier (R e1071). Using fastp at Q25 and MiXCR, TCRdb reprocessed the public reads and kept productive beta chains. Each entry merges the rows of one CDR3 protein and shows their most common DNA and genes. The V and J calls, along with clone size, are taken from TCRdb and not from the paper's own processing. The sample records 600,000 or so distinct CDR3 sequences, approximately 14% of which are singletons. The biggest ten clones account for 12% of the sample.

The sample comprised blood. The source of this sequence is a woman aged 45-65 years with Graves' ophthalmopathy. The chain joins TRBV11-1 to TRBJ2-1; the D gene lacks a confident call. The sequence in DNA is TGTGCCAGCAGCTCCCGGGCGAGCTCCTACAATGAGCAGTTCTTC. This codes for CASSSRASSYNEQFF.